The following is a T cell receptor beta chain sequence with its context. Its antigen has not been determined. Base qualities are missing; no much larger clone stands one base away. This entry belongs to a study of vaccination and CD4 T cells after COVID-19 (dated by TCRdb to 2022 to 2024). Study-wide context: Convalescent patients had a positive SARS-CoV-2 result on nasal swab PCR, and of these patients, several had mild disease and one had severe disease. The convalescent cohort included six males and four females, with two Hispanic individuals, seven Caucasians, two Asians and one multiracial person. Each participant got two doses of either the Pfizer-BioNTech BNT162b2 vaccine (n=8) or the Moderna mRNA-1273 vaccine (n=2). Post-COVID blood samples from convalescent patients were collected a median of approximately 93 days after diagnosis, with a range of 35 to 161 days. Post-vaccine blood samples were taken a median of 72 days after the second vaccine dose, with a range of about 12 to 250 days. The cultures were stimulated with overlapping spike peptide pools from SARS-CoV-2 and from the common cold coronaviruses HCoV-NL63, HCoV-OC43 and HCoV-229E. As controls, cultures received a CEFX viral epitope pool (the positive control), an HIV-1 Nef peptide pool (the negative control), or no peptide at all. In 10 COVID-19 convalescent patients and a few infection-naive healthy vaccine recipients, researchers compared the spike-specific CD4+ TCR repertoire from before mRNA vaccination with the repertoire from after.

The treatment or condition label, as the study defines it: approximately 9-day PBMC culture with coronavirus spike peptide pools or control peptides (ViraFEST assay). The study used the ViraFEST assay, which expanded antigen-specific T cells with peptide pools and then identified expanded clonotypes by TCR sequencing. The convalescent patients' positive SARS-CoV-2 PCR tests fell between March and December 2020, which was before the Alpha, Beta and Delta variants emerged in the United States. Each well held more than 1.5 million PBMCs cultured in IMDM containing about 5% human AB serum and around 9.2 IU/ml IL-2, with about 9.4 ug/ml peptide pools added. On days 3 and 7, half of the culture medium was replaced with fresh IL-2-containing medium. After nine to eleven days of culture, CD4+ T cells were isolated by negative selection with the EasySep CD4+ T cell isolation kit. Ficoll-Paque Plus gradient centrifugation was used to isolate PBMCs from whole blood, and the isolated PBMCs were then either used fresh or cryopreserved at -140C. Triplicate wells were generally used for each culture condition.

Library construction relied on PCR. DNA from cultured CD4+ T cells was subjected to TCR sequencing with the Oncomine TCR Beta short-read assay at the Johns Hopkins FTIC core. The QIAamp micro DNA kit was used to extract genomic DNA from the cultured CD4+ T cells. Oncomine TCR Beta libraries from cultured CD4+ T cells were pooled using unique dual indexes and sequenced on an Illumina iSeq 100. The study's processing was this. Non-productive sequences were removed, and CDR3s that did not start with C, did not end with F or W, or were shorter than 7 amino acids were discarded. Antigen-specific clonotypes were identified using the MANAFEST web application through comparison of peptide-stimulated wells with reference and other culture wells. Positive clones required FDR below 0.05, an odds ratio above 5, and productive frequency above 0.1% in at least two of three replicate wells. Clonotypes that were significantly expanded in both SARS-CoV-2 spike wells and at least one common cold coronavirus spike condition were defined as cross-reactive. Using R version 3.6.1, CDR3 homology was evaluated through Levenshtein distances (stringdist) along with unrooted phylogenetic trees (ape). TCRdb applied fastp at Q25 and MiXCR to the public reads, then kept only in-frame beta chains. Each CDR3 protein appears once, grouped with its most common genes and DNA. What appears here as the V and J calls and clone size reflects TCRdb's work, not the paper's. The sample has 15,000 to 20,000 distinct CDR3 sequences on record, around 60% of them singletons. Over 8.5% of the sample is in the top ten clones.

Points the paper makes about the study in general: In convalescent patients, a median 86.3% of post-vaccine SARS-CoV-2-reactive clones were detected only after vaccination, and vaccine-specific priming was suggested by this finding. Although the median number of SARS-CoV-2-reactive clonotypes went up from fewer than 25 after infection to 38 after vaccination, the increase was not significant. The number of convalescent patients in the study was relatively small, and the study did not examine early timepoints following natural infection. Of the vaccine-specific clones in convalescent patients, 304 of 307, or nearly all, reacted only to SARS-CoV-2 spike and did not cross-react with common cold coronaviruses.

The CDR3 has 14 amino acids, counting the end cysteine and phenylalanine. The entry retains the CDR3 DNA only, 42 bases that are in frame from base 1. The germline ends are 13 bases apart after V is trimmed by 6 bases and J by 5 bases. From a lookup of the germline V gene (reference sequence), CDR1 and CDR2 are MNHEY and SMNVEV. The rearranged chain carries TRBV27 and TRBJ2-2; the D segment cannot be called with confidence. Sequenced input: CD4+ T cells from blood, cultured in vitro. The sequence was collected from a human donor who had recovered from COVID-19. CDR3 protein: CASRSTPLTGELFF. The bases are TGTGCCAGCAGATCGACACCCCTGACCGGGGAGCTGTTTTTT.